This T cell receptor beta chain derives from a study of T cells after yellow fever vaccination. This clonotype was observed a few times. V was clipped by 0 bases and J by 5 bases, with 16 bases between them. Germline CDR1 and CDR2: MGHRA and YSYEKL. The length of the CDR3 is 17 residues. MiXCR, applied by TCRdb to the 5' RACE reads, yields one record per CDR3 protein. The sample holds some 400,000 distinct CDR3 sequences, around 20% seen once. The J gene is TRBJ2-2, the V gene TRBV4-1, with D possibly matching TRBD1 (7 bases). The clonotype originates from a young man who received the YFV17D yellow fever vaccine. The sequences come from PBMCs, collected before the yellow fever booster vaccination. CDR3 DNA sequence: TGCGCCAGCAGCCAAGAGGGCCAGGGGGGTTCAACCGGGGAGCTGTTTTTT. Its translation is CASSQEGQGGSTGELFF.